The 8 T cell receptor beta chains below come from one sample, sequenced in a study of blood T cell repertoires in COVID-19. Data came from immunoSEQ multiplex PCR; TCRdb stores just in-frame clones and leaves some out. The table records about 200,000 clones, about 84% of them present only once. Input material: PBMCs or T cells enriched from blood (not recorded which). These receptors all stem from a woman aged 40 to 50 with acute COVID-19.

The V call is TRBV29-1, the J call TRBJ2-2; TRBD2 matches 8 bases. Germline assignment: CDR1 SQVTM and CDR2 ANQGSEA. With V trimmed by 4 bases and J by 3 bases, 4 bases remained unmatched. This CDR3 has 14 residues. CDR3 nucleotide sequence: TGCAGCGTTGTAGAACTAGCGGACACCGGGGAGCTGTTTTTT. Encoded protein: CSVVELADTGELFF.

The genes are TRBV5-1 and TRBJ2-1, with 7 nucleotides matching TRBD1. With V trimmed by 4 bases and J by 0 bases, 1 base remained unmatched. There are 14 residues in the CDR3. The V gene's germline CDR1 is SGHRS and CDR2 YFSETQ. The CDR3, as DNA: TGCGCCAGCAGCCGGACAGGCTCCTACAATGAGCAGTTCTTC. Translating gives CASSRTGSYNEQFF.

The CDR3 reads CASSLTRRTSGTDTQYF. Written as DNA, the CDR3 is TGTGCCAGCAGTTTAACTCGAAGGACTAGCGGGACAGATACGCAGTATTTT. The chain couples TRBV2 to TRBJ2-3; 11 nucleotides align to TRBD2. CDR3 length: 17 residues. CDR1 is SNHLY and CDR2 is FYNNEI in the germline V gene. Trimming cost V 5 bases and J 3 bases; bases outside gene matches: 10.

The V gene is TRBV28, the J gene TRBJ1-5; tentatively, D is TRBD1 (6 bases). V was shortened by 7 bases and J by 0 bases, with 13 bases between the two germline ends. Per the germline V gene, CDR1 is MDHEN and CDR2 is SYDVKM. The CDR3 contains 15 residues. The CDR3 DNA sequence: TGTGCCAGCACTAAACAGGGTTTTAGCAATCAGCCCCAGCATTTT. Translating gives CASTKQGFSNQPQHF.

The rearrangement links TRBV7-6 to TRBJ1-4, with 8 nucleotides matching TRBD1. J gave up 3 bases and V 1 base, and 1 base lay outside the gene matches. The CDR3 has 15 residues. Germline V gives CDR1 SGHVS, CDR2 FNYEAQ. The CDR3, as DNA: TGTGCCAGCAGCTTAGTGGGACAGGCTAATGAAAAACTGTTTTTT. Translating it yields CASSLVGQANEKLFF.

The genes are TRBV5-6 and TRBJ2-1; 10 bases are a match to TRBD2. V shed 4 bases and J 8 bases; nucleotides not matched to a gene: 9. CDR3 length equals 15 residues. CDR1 SGHDT and CDR2 YYEEEE come from the germline V gene. CDR3 DNA: TGTGCCAGCAGCCCCACTAGCGGGACGGGCTATGAGCAGTTCTTC. It encodes CASSPTSGTGYEQFF.

The gene calls are TRBV7-2 and TRBJ2-2, with 11 bases that match TRBD2. V shed 1 base and J 6 bases; nucleotides not matched to a gene: 4. The CDR3 runs 16 residues. Germline V gives CDR1 SGHTA, CDR2 FQGNSA. The CDR3 spells CASSLVAGGLAGELFF. CDR3 nucleotides: TGTGCCAGCAGCTTAGTAGCGGGGGGGCTCGCCGGGGAGCTGTTTTTT.

The CDR3 DNA sequence: TGTGCCAGCAGTTCACAGGGATTTACCTACGAGCAGTACTTC. Residues: CASSSQGFTYEQYF. The chain joins TRBV6-5 to TRBJ2-7; perhaps TRBD1 as D (6 bases). CDR1 and CDR2 from the germline V gene are MNHEY and SVGAGI. V dropped 4 bases and J dropped 2 bases, with 12 bases sitting between them. The length of the CDR3 is 14 residues.